Described below is a single TCR beta chain sequence and its context. Its antigen is unidentified. These data belong to a study of cytomegalovirus exposure and HLA in healthy donors. Background on the study: The same platform as the approximately 670 first-cohort repertoires was used for the 90 to 150 validation repertoires, a later analysis reported. Study outcomes and limitations: According to a later analysis, TCR clusters from the first cohort tended to co-occur in the 120 or so validation repertoires. Overall, approximately 150 TCR beta chains were annotated as cytomegalovirus-associated. With high specificity and sensitivity, the classifier reportedly diagnosed cytomegalovirus status.

Looked up from germline, CDR1 is SGHVS and CDR2 is FQNEAQ. J was trimmed by 5 bases and V by 4 bases; bases with no gene match: 4. This CDR3 is built from 13 residues. This table comes from immunoSEQ multiplex PCR, and its TCRdb copy is limited to in-frame clones, with some not included. The sample records fewer than 200,000 clones, around 96% being singletons. This chain joins TRBV7-8 and TRBJ2-7; TRBD1 agrees at 8 bases. Sequencing was done on a sample of PBMCs. This clonotype was sampled from a woman younger than 35 in good health and CMV-seronegative. The CDR3 reads CASSWTGSNEQYF. The CDR3 bases are TGTGCCAGCAGCTGGACAGGGTCCAACGAGCAGTACTTC.